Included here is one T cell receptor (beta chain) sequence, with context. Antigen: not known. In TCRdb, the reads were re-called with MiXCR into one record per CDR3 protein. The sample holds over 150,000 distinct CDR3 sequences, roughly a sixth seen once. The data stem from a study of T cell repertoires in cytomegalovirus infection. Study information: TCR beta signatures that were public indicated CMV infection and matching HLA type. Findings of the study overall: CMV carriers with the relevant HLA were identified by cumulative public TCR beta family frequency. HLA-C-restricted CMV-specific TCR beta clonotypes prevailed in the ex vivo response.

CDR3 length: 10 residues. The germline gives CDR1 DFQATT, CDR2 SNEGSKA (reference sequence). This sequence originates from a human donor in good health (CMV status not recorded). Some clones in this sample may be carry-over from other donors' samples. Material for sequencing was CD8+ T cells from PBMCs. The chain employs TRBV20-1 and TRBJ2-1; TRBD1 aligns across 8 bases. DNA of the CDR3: TGCACCCCTGACAGGGGCCAGCAGTTCTTC. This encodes CTPDRGQQFF.